Below, 8 T cell receptor beta chains from the same sample are listed, as sequenced in a study of T cells after yellow fever vaccination. TCRdb ran MiXCR on the 5' RACE reads and lists one entry per CDR3 protein. The data show 200,000 to 250,000 distinct CDR3 sequences, 6.9% seen once. The sequencing used CD4+ T cells sorted from PBMCs, collected 15 days after the yellow fever booster vaccination. All receptors come from a young man who received the YFV17D yellow fever vaccine.

The V call is TRBV4-2, the J call TRBJ1-3, with 9 bases lining up with TRBD1. The trim removed 1 base at V and 0 bases at J, leaving 1 base unmatched. The germline V gene encodes CDR1 LGHNA and CDR2 YNFKEQ. The CDR3 consists of 16 residues. CDR3 amino acids: CASSQGTGASGNTIYF. In DNA, the CDR3 is TGTGCCAGCAGCCAAGGGACAGGGGCCTCTGGAAACACCATATATTTT.

The J gene is TRBJ1-1, the V gene TRBV29-1; D is unresolved. Trimming left V 5 bases short and J 4 bases short, with 26 bases between. Germline loops: CDR1 SQVTM, CDR2 ANQGSEA. The length of the CDR3 is 17 residues. CDR3 sequence (DNA): TGCAGCGTTAATCCTCCCGGCCGGGCCCTAAGTGGCACTGAAGCTTTCTTT. Its protein product is CSVNPPGRALSGTEAFF.

There are a few counts of this clonotype. The chain has TRBV18 and TRBJ1-6; the D is unclear. This CDR3 has 13 residues. CDR1 is KGHSH and CDR2 is LQKENI in the germline V gene. V gave up 4 bases and J gave up 4 bases, with 5 bases separating them. CDR3 bases: TGTGCCAGCTCACACGGATATAATTCACCCCTCCACTTT. This sequence encodes CASSHGYNSPLHF.

This clonotype was counted only a few times. The CDR3 here is CASSPRLAGVTDTQYF. The DNA for the CDR3 is TGTGCCAGCAGCCCGCGACTAGCGGGGGTGACAGATACGCAGTATTTT. V gene TRBV5-5 combines with J gene TRBJ2-3; 12 bases match TRBD2. Per the germline V gene, CDR1 is SGHKS and CDR2 is YYEKEE (reference sequence). CDR3 length equals 16 residues. J was trimmed by 3 bases and V by 4 bases; bases with no gene match: 6.

This clonotype was counted between two and nine times. The chain carries TRBV7-2 and TRBJ2-5; 7 bases agree with TRBD2. The CDR3 spans 14 residues. The germline CDR1 and CDR2 sequences are SGHTA and FQGNSA. With 3 bases clipped from V and 5 bases from J, the junction kept 6 bases outside the gene matches. The DNA of the CDR3 is TGTGCCAGCAGCTTGGTGGGAGGGCATGAGACCCAGTACTTC. Amino acids: CASSLVGGHETQYF.

The chain employs TRBV20-1 and TRBJ2-1; 11 bases align to TRBD2. After removal of 6 bases from V and 6 bases from J, the junction contained 10 bases not matched to a gene. Germline-derived CDR1 and CDR2 are DFQATT and SNEGSKA (reference sequence). The CDR3 extends over 15 amino acids. DNA of the CDR3: TGCAGTGCCCAGAGGGGACTAGCGGTTTCCAATGAGCAGTTCTTC. Its translation is CSAQRGLAVSNEQFF.

This chain uses TRBV5-1 with TRBJ2-5, with TRBD2 identical over 8 bases. The CDR3 is 15 amino acids. V shed 2 bases and J 2 bases; nucleotides not matched to a gene: 5. Germline V CDR1 and CDR2: SGHRS, YFSETQ. The CDR3 is CASSFGLAEQETQYF. CDR3 DNA: TGCGCCAGCAGCTTTGGACTAGCCGAGCAAGAGACCCAGTACTTC. Full variable domain (remainder filled in from reference TRBV5-1 and TRBJ2-5): KAGVTQTPRYLIKTRGQQVTLSCSPISGHRSVSWYQQTPGQGLQFLFEYFSETQRNKGNFPGRFSGRQFSNSRSEMNVSTLELGDSALYLCASSFGLAEQETQYFGPGTRLLVL.

This clonotype was counted ten times or more. The junction does not match germline at one end; this may be a read error. The chain uses TRBV12-3 or TRBV12-4 and TRBJ1-2; possibly TRBD1 for D (5 bases). The CDR3 has 13 amino acids. The CDR3 DNA sequence: TGTGCCAGCAGCTTAGGCGGGGGTAGTGGCTACACCTTC. Encoded protein: CASSLGGGSGYTF.